These T cell receptor beta chains were read from a single sample in a study of cytotoxic CD8 clonotypes in ibrutinib-treated CLL. Clones were read by immunoSEQ multiplex PCR, and TCRdb kept only the in-frame ones, dropping some. This table has more than 15,000 clones, approximately 82% appearing once. The material sequenced was PBMCs, taken before ibrutinib treatment. The receptor source for this set is a human donor with chronic lymphocytic leukemia. Both conserved end residues are part of each CDR3. The order of the fields is CDR3 DNA, CDR3 protein, D gene, V gene, clone size, J gene. A D gene is named only where the DNA matches it firmly. Only part of the rows carry a size: once, few, many, or a class if the clone is expanded.

cdr3_nt: TGTGCCAGTAGTATAGATGAGGGAAGGGGGACCCAGTACTTC
cdr3_aa: CASSIDEGRGTQYF
d_call: NA
v_call: TRBV19
clone_size: NA
j_call: TRBJ2-5

cdr3_nt: TGTGCCAGCAGCCTAACCTACGAGCAGTACTTC
cdr3_aa: CASSLTYEQYF
d_call: NA
v_call: TRBV25-1
clone_size: NA
j_call: TRBJ2-7

cdr3_nt: TGTGCCAGCGAGAGGGTGGACGGGGAGCTGTTTTTT
cdr3_aa: CASERVDGELFF
d_call: NA
v_call: TRBV19
clone_size: medium-sized
j_call: TRBJ2-2

cdr3_nt: TGTGCCAGCAGTTTAGAAGTTTACGAGCAGTACTTC
cdr3_aa: CASSLEVYEQYF
d_call: NA
v_call: TRBV28
clone_size: NA
j_call: TRBJ2-7

cdr3_nt: TGTGCCAGCAGCATGACGGGAGGGCCTTACAATGAGCAGTTCTTC
cdr3_aa: CASSMTGGPYNEQFF
d_call: TRBD2
v_call: TRBV11-1
clone_size: NA
j_call: TRBJ2-1

cdr3_nt: NA
cdr3_aa: CASSFGTGNSTF
d_call: NA
v_call: TRBV7-9
clone_size: few
j_call: TRBJ1-2

cdr3_nt: TGTGCCAGCAGCTCACAAAGTCGGGCCAACGTCCTGACTTTC
cdr3_aa: CASSSQSRANVLTF
d_call: NA
v_call: TRBV7-9
clone_size: NA
j_call: TRBJ2-6

cdr3_nt: TGTGCCAGCAGTTTTCCGGGACAGGGGTCGGATGAGCAGTTCTTC
cdr3_aa: CASSFPGQGSDEQFF
d_call: TRBD1
v_call: TRBV28
clone_size: NA
j_call: TRBJ2-1

cdr3_nt: TGCGCCAGCAGCTTGGGGGGCCGGGACTATGGCTACACCTTC
cdr3_aa: CASSLGGRDYGYTF
d_call: NA
v_call: TRBV5-1
clone_size: few
j_call: TRBJ1-2

cdr3_nt: TGTGCCAGCAGTTTAGGGACAGGGGGTTTGGCTAATGAAAAACTGTTTTTT
cdr3_aa: CASSLGTGGLANEKLFF
d_call: TRBD1
v_call: TRBV28
clone_size: NA
j_call: TRBJ1-4

cdr3_nt: TGTGCCAGCAGTGATTGGGCAGAGGCCTACGAGCAGTACTTC
cdr3_aa: CASSDWAEAYEQYF
d_call: NA
v_call: TRBV2
clone_size: NA
j_call: TRBJ2-7

cdr3_nt: TGTGCCAGCAGCCAGAATAGCGGGAGGGCCATCGGAGGAGATACGCAGTATTTT
cdr3_aa: CASSQNSGRAIGGDTQYF
d_call: TRBD2
v_call: TRBV4-2
clone_size: NA
j_call: TRBJ2-3

cdr3_nt: TGCGCCAGCAGCCAAGGGACTAGCAATGAGCAGTTCTTC
cdr3_aa: CASSQGTSNEQFF
d_call: TRBD2
v_call: TRBV4-1
clone_size: NA
j_call: TRBJ2-1

cdr3_nt: TGTGCCAGCAGCTTGGAGCGGGAGTATCACAATGAGCAGTTCTTC
cdr3_aa: CASSLEREYHNEQFF
d_call: TRBD2
v_call: TRBV5-4
clone_size: NA
j_call: TRBJ2-1

cdr3_nt: TGTGCCAGCAGTGACCGGGACAGCAATCAGCCCCAGCATTTT
cdr3_aa: CASSDRDSNQPQHF
d_call: NA
v_call: TRBV2
clone_size: NA
j_call: TRBJ1-5

cdr3_nt: TGTGCCATCAGTGACATGAAAGGTTCTGAGCAGTTCTTC
cdr3_aa: CAISDMKGSEQFF
d_call: NA
v_call: TRBV10-3
clone_size: NA
j_call: TRBJ2-1

cdr3_nt: TGTGCCAGCAGCACCTTTACTAGTAACTATGAGCAGTTCTTC
cdr3_aa: CASSTFTSNYEQFF
d_call: NA
v_call: TRBV9
clone_size: NA
j_call: TRBJ2-1

cdr3_nt: TGTGCCTGGAGTGTATTAGGACTAGCGGGAGGCTTCCGGGAGACCCAGTACTTC
cdr3_aa: CAWSVLGLAGGFRETQYF
d_call: TRBD2
v_call: TRBV30
clone_size: NA
j_call: TRBJ2-5

cdr3_nt: TGTGCCAGCAGTCTTCGTAAGAACACTGAAGCTTTCTTT
cdr3_aa: CASSLRKNTEAFF
d_call: NA
v_call: TRBV6-4
clone_size: NA
j_call: TRBJ1-1

cdr3_nt: TGTGCCAGTAGTATAGGACAGGGGTCCTACGAGCAGTACTTC
cdr3_aa: CASSIGQGSYEQYF
d_call: TRBD1
v_call: TRBV19
clone_size: NA
j_call: TRBJ2-7

cdr3_nt: TGTGCCAGTAGTATATCCCTGACAGGGAACTATGGCTACACCTTC
cdr3_aa: CASSISLTGNYGYTF
d_call: TRBD1
v_call: TRBV19
clone_size: NA
j_call: TRBJ1-2

cdr3_nt: TGTGCCAGCAGCCACCCCCGGGCAGGCCAGGGATACGAGCAGTACTTC
cdr3_aa: CASSHPRAGQGYEQYF
d_call: NA
v_call: TRBV7-9
clone_size: NA
j_call: TRBJ2-7

cdr3_nt: TGTGCCAGCAGCGTAGCCCCAATCGAATTGGGCTACGAGCAGTACTTC
cdr3_aa: CASSVAPIELGYEQYF
d_call: NA
v_call: TRBV9
clone_size: NA
j_call: TRBJ2-7

cdr3_nt: TGCGCCAGCAGCTTGGCCAGCGGGAGCATCTACGAGCAGTACTTC
cdr3_aa: CASSLASGSIYEQYF
d_call: TRBD2
v_call: TRBV5-1
clone_size: once
j_call: TRBJ2-7

cdr3_nt: TGTGCCAGCAGTCCCCGGGACACCAGCACAGATACGCAGTATTTT
cdr3_aa: CASSPRDTSTDTQYF
d_call: NA
v_call: TRBV6-6
clone_size: NA
j_call: TRBJ2-3

cdr3_nt: TGTGCCACCAGCTCACGACGAGCGGGAGGATCAGATACGCAGTATTTT
cdr3_aa: CATSSRRAGGSDTQYF
d_call: TRBD2
v_call: TRBV15
clone_size: once
j_call: TRBJ2-3

cdr3_nt: TGTGCCATCAATCGGGACAGAGAAGGTACGCAGTATTTT
cdr3_aa: CAINRDREGTQYF
d_call: TRBD1
v_call: TRBV10-3
clone_size: NA
j_call: TRBJ2-3

cdr3_nt: TGTGCCAGCAGCCTCACGGAGCAGTACTTC
cdr3_aa: CASSLTEQYF
d_call: NA
v_call: TRBV28
clone_size: NA
j_call: TRBJ2-7

cdr3_nt: TGTGCCAGCAGCTTTTACCGGGGACAGACGATGAACACTGAAGCTTTCTTT
cdr3_aa: CASSFYRGQTMNTEAFF
d_call: TRBD1
v_call: TRBV7-8
clone_size: NA
j_call: TRBJ1-1

cdr3_nt: TGTGCCTGGAGTGGAGGCGGGAGGGCCATAGATACGCAGTATTTT
cdr3_aa: CAWSGGGRAIDTQYF
d_call: TRBD2
v_call: TRBV30
clone_size: NA
j_call: TRBJ2-3

cdr3_nt: TGTGCCAGCAGCCCGGGACAGGGGAACACTGAAGCTTTCTTT
cdr3_aa: CASSPGQGNTEAFF
d_call: TRBD1
v_call: TRBV7-9
clone_size: NA
j_call: TRBJ1-1